What follows is one T cell receptor beta chain and its context. The antigen is unknown. One end of the junction is discordant with germline, which a read error may explain. The authors reverse transcribed all of the isolated RNA, so sequencing captured expressed TCRB transcripts. Clones were sequenced by immunoSEQ multiplex PCR, and TCRdb holds only the in-frame ones, with some missing. Among about 390,000 clones listed, 8.5% to 10% were seen once. The sample comes from a study of beta chain features in type 1 diabetes. Study-level points and caveats: Shorter TCRB CDR3s, moderately but significantly so, marked every one of the four CD4+ subsets in Type 1 diabetes patients.

The CDR3 length is 14 residues. Looked up from germline, CDR1 is MGHRA and CDR2 is YSYEKL. Sequenced material: central memory CD4+ T cells from blood. The rearrangement joins TRBV4-1 to TRBJ2-5; D ambiguous. The sequence derives from a man aged 25-45 years with type 1 diabetes. The CDR3 bases are TGTGCCAGCAGCCAAGAGGTCGTGGGGTGGACCCAGTACTTC. It codes for CASSQEVVGWTQYF.